What follows is one T cell receptor (beta chain) and its context. This entry belongs to a study of blood T cells in healthy people across ages. Then a second PCR, running roughly 7 to 11 cycles, was carried out with a sample-barcoded 5' primer and a J-beta primer mix. TCRdb independently ran MiXCR on the 5' RACE reads; one entry per CDR3 protein. The data contain hundreds of thousands of distinct CDR3 sequences, less than 70% of them singletons. Sequenced sample: blood. This TCR was sampled from a man at least 80 years old in good health.

CDR3 sequence: CASSRAGYEQYF. CDR3 sequence (DNA): TGTGCCAGCAGTCGTGCAGGTTACGAGCAGTACTTC. The J gene is TRBJ2-7, the V gene TRBV6-6; unclear D gene. The ends were cut back, 5 bases at V and 4 bases at J, with 9 bases in the middle. The CDR3 is made up of 12 amino acids. The germline V gene encodes CDR1 MNHNY and CDR2 SVGAGI (reference sequence).